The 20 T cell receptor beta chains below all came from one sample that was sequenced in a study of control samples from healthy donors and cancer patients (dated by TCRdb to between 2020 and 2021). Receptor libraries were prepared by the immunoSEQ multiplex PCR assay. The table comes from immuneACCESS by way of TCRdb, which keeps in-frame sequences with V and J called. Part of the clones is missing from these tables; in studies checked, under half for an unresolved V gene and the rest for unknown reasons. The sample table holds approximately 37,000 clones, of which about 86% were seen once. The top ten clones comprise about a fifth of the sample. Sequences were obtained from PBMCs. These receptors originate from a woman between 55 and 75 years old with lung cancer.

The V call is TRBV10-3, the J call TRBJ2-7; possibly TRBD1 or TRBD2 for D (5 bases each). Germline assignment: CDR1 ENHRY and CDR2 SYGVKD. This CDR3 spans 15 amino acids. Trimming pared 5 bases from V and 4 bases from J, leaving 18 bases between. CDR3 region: CAISTSGTGDYEQYF. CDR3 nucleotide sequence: TGTGCCATCAGTACCTCCGGGACCGGGGATTACGAGCAGTACTTC.

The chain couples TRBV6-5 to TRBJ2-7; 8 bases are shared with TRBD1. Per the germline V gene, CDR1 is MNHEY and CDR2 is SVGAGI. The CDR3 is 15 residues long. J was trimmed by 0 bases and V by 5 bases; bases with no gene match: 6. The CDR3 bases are TGTGCCAGCAGTCGTGGACAGGGTCCCTCCTACGAGCAGTACTTC. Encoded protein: CASSRGQGPSYEQYF.

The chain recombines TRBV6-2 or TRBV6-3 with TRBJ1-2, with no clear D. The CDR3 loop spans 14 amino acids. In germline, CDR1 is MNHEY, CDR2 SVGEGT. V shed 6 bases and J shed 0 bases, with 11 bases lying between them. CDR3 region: CASSKEYANYGYTF. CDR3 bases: TGTGCCAGCAGCAAGGAGTACGCTAACTATGGCTACACCTTC.

The DNA for the CDR3 is TGTGCCAGCAGCGGCGGGACTCCGGCTGGAAACACCATATATTTT. Translation: CASSGGTPAGNTIYF. V is TRBV5-5 and J is TRBJ1-3; D is possibly TRBD1 (5 bases). Germline CDR1 and CDR2: SGHKS and YYEKEE (reference sequence). This CDR3 has 15 residues. Trimming removed 4 bases at V and 2 bases at J, with 13 bases between.

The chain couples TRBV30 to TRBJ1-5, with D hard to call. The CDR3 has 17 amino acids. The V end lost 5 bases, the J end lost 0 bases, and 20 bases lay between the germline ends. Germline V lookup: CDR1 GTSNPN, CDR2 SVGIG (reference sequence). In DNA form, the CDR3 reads TGTGCCTGGCCTTTGGCCCAGACGGAATATAGCAATCAGCCCCAGCATTTT. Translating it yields CAWPLAQTEYSNQPQHF.

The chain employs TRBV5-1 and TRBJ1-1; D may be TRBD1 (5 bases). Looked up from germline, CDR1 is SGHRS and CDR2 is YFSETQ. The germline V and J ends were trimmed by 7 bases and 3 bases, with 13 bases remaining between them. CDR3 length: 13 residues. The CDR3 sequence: CASRDFGDTEAFF. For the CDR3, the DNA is TGCGCCAGCCGGGACTTCGGTGACACTGAAGCTTTCTTT.

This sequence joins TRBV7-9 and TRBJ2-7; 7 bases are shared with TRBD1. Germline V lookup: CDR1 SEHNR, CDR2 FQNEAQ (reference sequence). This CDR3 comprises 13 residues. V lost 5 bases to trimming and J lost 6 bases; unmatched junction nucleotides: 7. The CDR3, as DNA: TGTGCCAGCAGCCCCTGGACAGGCGTCGAGCAGTACTTC. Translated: CASSPWTGVEQYF.

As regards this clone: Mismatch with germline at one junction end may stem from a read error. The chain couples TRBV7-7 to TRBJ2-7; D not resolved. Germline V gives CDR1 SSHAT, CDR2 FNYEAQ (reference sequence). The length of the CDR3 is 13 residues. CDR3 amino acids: CASSLGVSYEQYF. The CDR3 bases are TGTGCTAGCAGCTTAGGAGTCTCCTACGAGCAGTACTTC. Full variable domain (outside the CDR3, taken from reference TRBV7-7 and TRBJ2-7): GAGVSQSPRYKVTKRGQDVTLRCDPISSHATLYWYQQALGQGPEFLTYFNYEAQPDKSGLPSDRFSAERPEGSISTLTIQRTEQRDSAMYRCASSLGVSYEQYFGPGTRLTVT.

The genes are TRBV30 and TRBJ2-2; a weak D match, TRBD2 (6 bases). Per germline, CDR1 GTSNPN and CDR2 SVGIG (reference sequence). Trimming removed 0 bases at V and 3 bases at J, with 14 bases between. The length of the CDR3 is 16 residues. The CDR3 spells CAWSVQSGFDTGELFF. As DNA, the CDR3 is TGTGCCTGGAGTGTACAAAGCGGGTTCGACACCGGGGAGCTGTTTTTT.

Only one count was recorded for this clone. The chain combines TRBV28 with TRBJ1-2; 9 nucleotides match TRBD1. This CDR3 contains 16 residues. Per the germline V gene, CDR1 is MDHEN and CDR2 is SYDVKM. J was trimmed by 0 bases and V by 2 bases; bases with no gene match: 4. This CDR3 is CASSLMGTGSNYGYTF. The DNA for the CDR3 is TGTGCCAGCAGTTTAATGGGGACAGGGTCTAACTATGGCTACACCTTC.

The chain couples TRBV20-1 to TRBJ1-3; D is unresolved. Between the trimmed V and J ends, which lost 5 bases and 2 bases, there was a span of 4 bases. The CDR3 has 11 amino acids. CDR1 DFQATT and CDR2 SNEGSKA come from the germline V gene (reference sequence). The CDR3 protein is CSASPGNTIYF. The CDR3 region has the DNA TGCAGTGCTTCCCCTGGAAACACCATATATTTT.

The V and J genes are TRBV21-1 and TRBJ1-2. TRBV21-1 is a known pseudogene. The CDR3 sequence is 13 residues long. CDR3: CASSNRSNYGYTF. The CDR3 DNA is TGTGCCAGCAGCAATAGGTCGAACTATGGCTACACCTTC.

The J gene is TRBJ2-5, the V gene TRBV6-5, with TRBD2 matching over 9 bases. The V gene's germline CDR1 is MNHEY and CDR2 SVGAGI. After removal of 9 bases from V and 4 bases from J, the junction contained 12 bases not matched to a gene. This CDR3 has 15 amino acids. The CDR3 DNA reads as TGTGCCAGTGAGCGGGAGGATGAGGGAGGAGAGACCCAGTACTTC. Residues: CASEREDEGGETQYF.

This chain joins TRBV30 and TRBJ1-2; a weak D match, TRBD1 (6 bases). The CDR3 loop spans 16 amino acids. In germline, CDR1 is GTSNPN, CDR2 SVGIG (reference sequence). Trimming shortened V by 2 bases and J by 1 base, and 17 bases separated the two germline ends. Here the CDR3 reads CAWSFVDDRSNYGYTF. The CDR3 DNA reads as TGTGCCTGGAGTTTTGTCGACGACAGGAGTAACTATGGCTACACCTTC.

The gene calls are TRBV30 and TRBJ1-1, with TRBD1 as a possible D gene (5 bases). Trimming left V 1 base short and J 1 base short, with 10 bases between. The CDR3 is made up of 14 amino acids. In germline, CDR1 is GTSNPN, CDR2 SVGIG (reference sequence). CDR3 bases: TGTGCCTGGAGTGGGGGCAGCCAGAACACTGAAGCTTTCTTT. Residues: CAWSGGSQNTEAFF.

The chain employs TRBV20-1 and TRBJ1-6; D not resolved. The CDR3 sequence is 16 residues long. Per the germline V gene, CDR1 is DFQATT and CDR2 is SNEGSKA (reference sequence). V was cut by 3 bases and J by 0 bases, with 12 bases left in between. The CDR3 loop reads CSASYRPSSYNSPLHF. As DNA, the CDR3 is TGCAGTGCTAGTTACCGCCCGAGCTCCTATAATTCACCCCTCCACTTT.

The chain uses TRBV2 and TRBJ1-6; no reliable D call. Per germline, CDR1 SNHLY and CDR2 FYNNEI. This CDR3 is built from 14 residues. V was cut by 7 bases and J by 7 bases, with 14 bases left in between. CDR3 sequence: CASTPINRNSPLHF. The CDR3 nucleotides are TGTGCCAGCACCCCAATTAACAGAAATTCACCCCTCCACTTT.

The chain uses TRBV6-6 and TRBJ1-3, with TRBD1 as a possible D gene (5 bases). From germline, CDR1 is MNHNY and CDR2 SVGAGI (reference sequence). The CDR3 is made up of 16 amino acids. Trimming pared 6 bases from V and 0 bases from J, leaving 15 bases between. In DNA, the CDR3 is TGTGCCAGCAGCCCCGGGACGGCGCACTCTGGAAACACCATATATTTT. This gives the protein CASSPGTAHSGNTIYF.

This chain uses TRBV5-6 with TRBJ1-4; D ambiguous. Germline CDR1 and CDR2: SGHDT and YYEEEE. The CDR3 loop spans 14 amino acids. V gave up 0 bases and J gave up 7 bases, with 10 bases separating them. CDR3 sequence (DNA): TGTGCCAGCAGCTTGGGGTGGTCGGGTGAAAAACTGTTTTTT. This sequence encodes CASSLGWSGEKLFF.

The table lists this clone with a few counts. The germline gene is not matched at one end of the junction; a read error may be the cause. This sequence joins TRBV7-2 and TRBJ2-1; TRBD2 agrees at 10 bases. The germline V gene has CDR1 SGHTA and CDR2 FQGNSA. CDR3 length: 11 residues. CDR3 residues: CASSLAGEEFF. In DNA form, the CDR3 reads TGTGCCAGCAGCCTAGCGGGGGAGGAGTTCTTC.